This T cell receptor (beta chain) was sequenced in a study of blood T cell repertoires in COVID-19. The overall study: COVID-19 samples from acute and convalescent phases originated in the United States, Italy and Spain.

Original data processing: Cell counts per sample came from amplifying reference gene primers. Using immunoSEQ multiplex PCR, the repertoire was profiled, and TCRdb retains in-frame clones only, with some absent. From that table come the V and J calls and clone size; the DNA was used to work out D and trimming. The table records about 190,000 clones, about 89% of them present only once. Sequencing was carried out using peripheral blood. This TCR derives from a man between 40 and 49 years old with acute or convalescent COVID-19.

CDR3 amino acids: CASSLGPSYGYTF. The CDR3, as DNA: TGCGCCAGCAGCTTGGGGCCCTCCTATGGCTACACCTTC. The chain is built from TRBV5-1 and TRBJ1-2; D gene ambiguous. CDR3 length equals 13 residues. V lost 0 bases and J 4 bases, leaving 7 bases between the germline ends. Germline V gene data show CDR1 as SGHRS and CDR2 as YFSETQ.